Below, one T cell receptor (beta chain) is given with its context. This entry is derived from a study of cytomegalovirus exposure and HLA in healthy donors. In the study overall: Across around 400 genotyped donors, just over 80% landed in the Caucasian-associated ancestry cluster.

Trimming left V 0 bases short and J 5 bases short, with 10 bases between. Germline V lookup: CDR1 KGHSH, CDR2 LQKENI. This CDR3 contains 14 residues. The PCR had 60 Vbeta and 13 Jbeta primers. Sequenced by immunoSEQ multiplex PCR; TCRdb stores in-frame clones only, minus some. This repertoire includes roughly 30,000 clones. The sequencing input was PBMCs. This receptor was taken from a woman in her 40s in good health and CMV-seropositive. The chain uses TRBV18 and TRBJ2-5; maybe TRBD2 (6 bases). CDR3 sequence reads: CASSPPEGRETQYF. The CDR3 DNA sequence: TGTGCCAGCTCACCACCGGAGGGCCGGGAGACCCAGTACTTC.